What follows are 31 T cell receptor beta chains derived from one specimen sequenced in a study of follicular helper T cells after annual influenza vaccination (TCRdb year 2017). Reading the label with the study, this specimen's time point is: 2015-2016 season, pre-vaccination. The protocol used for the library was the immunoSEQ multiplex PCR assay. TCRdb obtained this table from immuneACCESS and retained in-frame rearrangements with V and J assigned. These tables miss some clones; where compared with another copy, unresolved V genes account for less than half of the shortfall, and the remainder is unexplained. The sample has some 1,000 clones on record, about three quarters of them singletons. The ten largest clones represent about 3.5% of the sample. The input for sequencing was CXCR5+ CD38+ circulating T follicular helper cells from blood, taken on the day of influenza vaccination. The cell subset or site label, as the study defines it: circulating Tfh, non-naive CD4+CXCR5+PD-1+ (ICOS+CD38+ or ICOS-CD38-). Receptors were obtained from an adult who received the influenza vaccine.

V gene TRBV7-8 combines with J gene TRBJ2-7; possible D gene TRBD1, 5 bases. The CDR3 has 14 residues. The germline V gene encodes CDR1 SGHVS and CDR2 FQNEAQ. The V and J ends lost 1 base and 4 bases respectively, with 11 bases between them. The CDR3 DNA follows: TGTGCCAGCAGCTTAGGGCAGGGTTTGTACGAGCAGTACTTC. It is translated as CASSLGQGLYEQYF.

The CDR3 coding sequence is TGTGCCAGCTCAGTCGGGACAGGGGGCGACGAGCAGTACTTC. It codes for CASSVGTGGDEQYF. The genes are TRBV18 and TRBJ2-7; 12 positions agree with TRBD1. CDR3 size: 14 residues. The junction had 4 bases not matched to a gene; V was cut back by 5 bases and J by 5 bases. Germline V gives CDR1 KGHSH, CDR2 LQKENI. Supplemented by reference TRBV18 and TRBJ2-7, the full variable domain reads NAGVMQNPRHLVRRRGQEARLRCSPMKGHSHVYWYRQLPEEGLKFMVYLQKENIIDESGMPKERFSAEFPKEGPSILRIQQVVRGDSAAYFCASSVGTGGDEQYFGPGTRLTVT.

Written as DNA, the CDR3 is TGTGCCAGCAGAAGCCCCTCCGGGAGTGGGGGGGGCAAAGCTAACTATGGCTACACCTTC. Its translation is CASRSPSGSGGGKANYGYTF. The rearrangement links TRBV27 to TRBJ1-2; D is perhaps TRBD1 (6 bases). With 6 bases removed from V and 0 bases from J, the gap between germline ends came to 29 bases. CDR3 length: 20 amino acids. Germline loops: CDR1 MNHEY, CDR2 SMNVEV (reference sequence).

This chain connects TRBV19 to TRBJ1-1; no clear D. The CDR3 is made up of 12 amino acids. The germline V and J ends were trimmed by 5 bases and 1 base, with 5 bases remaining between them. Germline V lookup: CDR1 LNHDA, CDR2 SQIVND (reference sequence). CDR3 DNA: TGTGCCAGTAGTGGCCAGAACACTGAAGCTTTCTTT. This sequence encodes CASSGQNTEAFF.

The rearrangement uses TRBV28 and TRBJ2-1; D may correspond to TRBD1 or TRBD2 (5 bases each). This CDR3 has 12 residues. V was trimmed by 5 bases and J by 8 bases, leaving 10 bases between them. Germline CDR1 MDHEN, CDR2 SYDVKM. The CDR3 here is CASSSRDDEQFF. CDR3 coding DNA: TGTGCCAGCAGTAGCCGGGACGATGAGCAGTTCTTC.

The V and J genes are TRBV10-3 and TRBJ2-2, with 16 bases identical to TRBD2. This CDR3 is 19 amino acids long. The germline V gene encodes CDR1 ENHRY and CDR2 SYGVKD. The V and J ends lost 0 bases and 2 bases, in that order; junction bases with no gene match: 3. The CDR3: CAISESGLAGGPNTGELFF. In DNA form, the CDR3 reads TGTGCCATCAGTGAGTCGGGACTAGCGGGGGGGCCCAACACCGGGGAGCTGTTTTTT.

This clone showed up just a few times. For the CDR3, the DNA is TGTGCCAGCAGTTTCGGCCTTTCCACTGAAGCTTTCTTT. Residues: CASSFGLSTEAFF. The chain recombines TRBV6-5 with TRBJ1-1, with D hard to call. V was cut by 4 bases and J by 4 bases, with 10 bases left in between. The CDR3 runs to 13 residues. CDR1 is MNHEY, CDR2 SVGAGI, per germline.

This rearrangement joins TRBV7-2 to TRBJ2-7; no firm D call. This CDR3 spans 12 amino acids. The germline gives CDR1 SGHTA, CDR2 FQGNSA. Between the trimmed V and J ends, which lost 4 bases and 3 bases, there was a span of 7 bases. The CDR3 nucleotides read TGTGCCAGCAGCTCACAGATCTACGAGCAGTACTTC. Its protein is CASSSQIYEQYF.

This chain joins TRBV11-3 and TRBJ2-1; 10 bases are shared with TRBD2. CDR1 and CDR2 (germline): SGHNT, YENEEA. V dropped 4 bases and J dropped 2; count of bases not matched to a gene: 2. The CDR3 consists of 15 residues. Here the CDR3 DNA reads TGTGCCAGCAGCTCTAGCGGGGGTACCTACAATGAGCAGTTCTTC. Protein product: CASSSSGGTYNEQFF.

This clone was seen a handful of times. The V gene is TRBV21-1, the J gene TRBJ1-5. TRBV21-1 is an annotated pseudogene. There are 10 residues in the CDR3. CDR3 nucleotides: TGTGCCAGTTTAGTTCAGCCCCAGCATTTT. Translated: CASLVQPQHF.

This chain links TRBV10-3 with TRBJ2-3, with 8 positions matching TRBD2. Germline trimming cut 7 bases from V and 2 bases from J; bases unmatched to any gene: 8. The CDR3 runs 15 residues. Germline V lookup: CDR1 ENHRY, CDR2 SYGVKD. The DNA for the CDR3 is TGTGCCATCACCCCGGGTAGCGGGGTCACAGATACGCAGTATTTT. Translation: CAITPGSGVTDTQYF.

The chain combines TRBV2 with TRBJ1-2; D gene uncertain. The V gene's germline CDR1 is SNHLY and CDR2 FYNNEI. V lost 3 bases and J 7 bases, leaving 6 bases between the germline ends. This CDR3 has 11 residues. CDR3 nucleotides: TGTGCCAGCAGTGAGTTCAGTGGCTACACCTTC. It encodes CASSEFSGYTF.

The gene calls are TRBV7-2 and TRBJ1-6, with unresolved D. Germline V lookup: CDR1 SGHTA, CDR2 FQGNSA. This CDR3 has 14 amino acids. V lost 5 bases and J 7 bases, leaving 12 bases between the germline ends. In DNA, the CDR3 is TGTGCCAGCAGCATAGTAAAATCGAATTCACCCCTCCACTTT. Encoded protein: CASSIVKSNSPLHF.

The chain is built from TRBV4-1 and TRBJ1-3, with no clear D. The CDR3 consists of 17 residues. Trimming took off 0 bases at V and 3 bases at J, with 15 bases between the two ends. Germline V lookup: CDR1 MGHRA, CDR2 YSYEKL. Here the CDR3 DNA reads TGCGCCAGCAGCCAAGATTACGCCGGAGGGAGTGGAAACACCATATATTTT. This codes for CASSQDYAGGSGNTIYF.

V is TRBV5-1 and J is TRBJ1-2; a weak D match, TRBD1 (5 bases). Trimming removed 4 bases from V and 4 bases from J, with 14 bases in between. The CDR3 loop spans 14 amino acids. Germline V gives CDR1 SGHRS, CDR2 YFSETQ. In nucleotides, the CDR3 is TGCGCCAGCAGCCCCGGGGCAGCACTCTATGGCTACACCTTC. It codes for CASSPGAALYGYTF.

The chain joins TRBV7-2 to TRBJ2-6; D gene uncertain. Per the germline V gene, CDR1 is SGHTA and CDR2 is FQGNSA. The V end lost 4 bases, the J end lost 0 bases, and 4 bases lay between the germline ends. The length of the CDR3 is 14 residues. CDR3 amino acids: CASSSDSGANVLTF. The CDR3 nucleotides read TGTGCCAGCAGCTCAGACTCTGGGGCCAACGTCCTGACTTTC.

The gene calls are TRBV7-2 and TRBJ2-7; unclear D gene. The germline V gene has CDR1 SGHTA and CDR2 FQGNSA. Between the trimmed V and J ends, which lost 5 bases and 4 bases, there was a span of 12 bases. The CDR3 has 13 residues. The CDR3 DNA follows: TGTGCCAGCAGCGGCACGGCTTTTTACGAGCAGTACTTC. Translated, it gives CASSGTAFYEQYF.

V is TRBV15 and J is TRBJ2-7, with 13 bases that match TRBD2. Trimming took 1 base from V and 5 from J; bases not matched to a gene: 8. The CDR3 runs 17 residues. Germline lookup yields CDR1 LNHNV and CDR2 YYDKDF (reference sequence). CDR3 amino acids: CATSRATSGGAGDEQYF. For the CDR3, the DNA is TGTGCCACCAGCAGAGCTACTAGCGGGGGGGCCGGGGACGAGCAGTACTTC.

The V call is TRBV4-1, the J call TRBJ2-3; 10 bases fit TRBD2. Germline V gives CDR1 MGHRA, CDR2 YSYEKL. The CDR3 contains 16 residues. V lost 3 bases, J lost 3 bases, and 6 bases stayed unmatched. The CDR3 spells CASSQSIAGGTDTQYF. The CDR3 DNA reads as TGCGCCAGCAGCCAGTCGATAGCGGGGGGAACAGATACGCAGTATTTT.

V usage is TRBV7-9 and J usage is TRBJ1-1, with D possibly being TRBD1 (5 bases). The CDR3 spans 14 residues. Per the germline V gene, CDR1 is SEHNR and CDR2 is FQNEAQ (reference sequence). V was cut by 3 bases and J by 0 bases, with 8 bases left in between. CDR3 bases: TGTGCCAGCAGCTTGACAGAAATGAACACTGAAGCTTTCTTT. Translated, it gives CASSLTEMNTEAFF.

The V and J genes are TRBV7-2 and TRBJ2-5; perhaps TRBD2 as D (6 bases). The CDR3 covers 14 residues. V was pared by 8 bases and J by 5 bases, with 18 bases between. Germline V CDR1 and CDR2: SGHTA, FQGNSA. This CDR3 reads CASQAGPRGETQYF. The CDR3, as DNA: TGTGCCAGCCAGGCGGGACCCCGGGGCGAGACCCAGTACTTC. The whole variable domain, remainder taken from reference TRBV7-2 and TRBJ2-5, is GAGVSQSPSNKVTEKGKDVELRCDPISGHTALYWYRQSLGQGLEFLIYFQGNSAPDKSGLPSDRFSAERTGGSVSTLTIQRTQQEDSAVYLCASQAGPRGETQYFGPGTRLLVL.

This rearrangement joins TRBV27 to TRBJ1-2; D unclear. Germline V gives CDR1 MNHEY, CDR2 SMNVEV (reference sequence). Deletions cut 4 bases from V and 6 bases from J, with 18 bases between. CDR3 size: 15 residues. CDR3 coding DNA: TGTGCCAGCAGTTACGGCCTCTCCCATGGGGATGGCTACACCTTC. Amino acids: CASSYGLSHGDGYTF.

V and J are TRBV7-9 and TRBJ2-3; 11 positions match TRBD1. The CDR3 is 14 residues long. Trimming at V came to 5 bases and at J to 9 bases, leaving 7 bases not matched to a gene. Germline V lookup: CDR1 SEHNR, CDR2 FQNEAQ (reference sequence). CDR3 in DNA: TGTGCCAGCAGCCCAGGACAGGGGGCTGGGACGCAGTATTTT. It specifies CASSPGQGAGTQYF.

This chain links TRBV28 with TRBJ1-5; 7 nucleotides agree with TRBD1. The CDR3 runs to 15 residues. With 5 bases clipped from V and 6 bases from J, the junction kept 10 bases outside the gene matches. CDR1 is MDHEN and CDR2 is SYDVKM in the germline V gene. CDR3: CASSPGQEYGQPQHF. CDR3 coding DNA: TGTGCCAGCAGTCCTGGACAGGAATACGGTCAGCCCCAGCATTTT.

CDR3 sequence: CASSLDSLSSYEQYF. The CDR3 nucleotides read TGTGCCAGCAGCTTAGACAGCCTGAGCTCCTACGAGCAGTACTTC. The chain has TRBV7-3 and TRBJ2-7, with TRBD1 as a possible D gene (5 bases). Trimming took 2 bases from V and 0 from J, leaving 11 bases between them. This CDR3 spans 15 amino acids. Germline values: CDR1 SGHTA, CDR2 FQGTGA.

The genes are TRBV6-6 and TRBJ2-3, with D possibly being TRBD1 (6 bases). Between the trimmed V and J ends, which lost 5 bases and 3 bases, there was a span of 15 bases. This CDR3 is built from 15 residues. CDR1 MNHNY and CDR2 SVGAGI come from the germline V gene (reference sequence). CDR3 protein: CASSPPEGVTDTQYF. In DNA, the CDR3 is TGTGCCAGCAGTCCCCCAGAGGGGGTTACAGATACGCAGTATTTT.

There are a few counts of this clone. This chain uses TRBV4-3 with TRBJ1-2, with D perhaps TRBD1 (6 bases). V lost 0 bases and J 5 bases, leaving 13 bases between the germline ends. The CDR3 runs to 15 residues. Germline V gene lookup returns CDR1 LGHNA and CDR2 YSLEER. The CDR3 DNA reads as TGCGCCAGCAGCCAAGATCCGGGGGCAGGGTATGGCTACACCTTC. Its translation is CASSQDPGAGYGYTF.

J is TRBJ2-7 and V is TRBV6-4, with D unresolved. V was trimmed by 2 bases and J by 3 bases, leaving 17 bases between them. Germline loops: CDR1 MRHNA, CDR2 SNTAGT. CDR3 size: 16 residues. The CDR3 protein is CASSDGQSPLHYEQYF. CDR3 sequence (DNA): TGTGCCAGCAGTGACGGGCAGTCCCCCCTCCACTACGAGCAGTACTTC.

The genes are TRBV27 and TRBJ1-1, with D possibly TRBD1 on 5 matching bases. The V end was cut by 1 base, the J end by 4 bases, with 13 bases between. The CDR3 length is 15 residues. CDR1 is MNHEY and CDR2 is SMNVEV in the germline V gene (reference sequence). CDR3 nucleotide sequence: TGTGCCAGCAGTTTATTGGGGGTTGACAGCACTGAAGCTTTCTTT. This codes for CASSLLGVDSTEAFF.

The CDR3 loop is CASSLRGGWRAQETQYF. Here the CDR3 DNA reads TGTGCCAGCAGCTTAAGAGGGGGGTGGAGGGCACAAGAGACCCAGTACTTC. The gene calls are TRBV7-2 and TRBJ2-5; perhaps D is TRBD1 or TRBD2 (6 bases each). Trimming left V 2 bases short and J 2 bases short, with 18 bases between. The germline gives CDR1 SGHTA, CDR2 FQGNSA. The CDR3 loop spans 17 amino acids.

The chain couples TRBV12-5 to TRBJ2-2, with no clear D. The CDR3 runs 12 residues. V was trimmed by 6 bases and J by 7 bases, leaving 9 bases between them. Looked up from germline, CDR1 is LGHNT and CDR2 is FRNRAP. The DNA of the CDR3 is TGTGCTAGTGGACGTCATGTCGGGGAGCTGTTTTTT. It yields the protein CASGRHVGELFF.